The 16 T cell receptor beta chains in this list originate from one sample, sequenced in a study of blood T cell repertoires in COVID-19. Here immunoSEQ multiplex PCR was the method, and the copy in TCRdb shows in-frame clones only, minus some. The table has approximately 210,000 clones, 88% seen once. The sequenced material came from peripheral blood. The source of these receptors is an older man with acute or convalescent COVID-19.

This clone was seen a single time. This chain links TRBV9 with TRBJ1-1; D uncertain. V was clipped by 3 bases and J by 1 base, with 13 bases between them. The CDR3 is 15 amino acids. Looked up from germline, CDR1 is SGDLS and CDR2 is YYNGEE. The CDR3 nucleotides read TGTGCCAGCAGCGCGCACCATTTAGAGAACACTGAAGCTTTCTTT. It translates to CASSAHHLENTEAFF.

The rearrangement joins TRBV5-1 to TRBJ2-5, with 7 bases aligning to TRBD1. Germline-derived CDR1 and CDR2 are SGHRS and YFSETQ. Trimming cost V 1 base and J 4 bases; bases outside gene matches: 1. The CDR3 covers 13 residues. The CDR3 protein is CASSLTGAETQYF. The CDR3 nucleotides read TGCGCCAGCAGCTTGACAGGGGCAGAGACCCAGTACTTC.

The chain links TRBV2 to TRBJ2-2; D may be TRBD1 (6 bases). Germline V gene lookup returns CDR1 SNHLY and CDR2 FYNNEI. With 1 base removed from V and 4 bases from J, the gap between germline ends came to 7 bases. This CDR3 spans 14 amino acids. The CDR3 region is CASSEVGATGELFF. The CDR3, as DNA: TGTGCCAGCAGTGAAGTGGGGGCCACCGGGGAGCTGTTTTTT.

The rearrangement joins TRBV11-2 to TRBJ2-1, with 16 bases lining up with TRBD2. After removal of 3 bases from V and 7 bases from J, the junction contained 9 bases not matched to a gene. Germline values: CDR1 SGHAT, CDR2 FQNNGV. The CDR3 is made up of 18 amino acids. The CDR3 sequence is CASSLGLAGGGRDNEQFF. The CDR3 nucleotides are TGTGCCAGCAGCTTGGGACTAGCGGGAGGGGGCCGGGATAATGAGCAGTTCTTC.

The chain has TRBV19 and TRBJ2-1; no clear D. The CDR3 runs 15 residues. The V gene lost 6 bases and the J gene lost 4 bases, with 16 bases spanning the gap. Looked up from germline, CDR1 is LNHDA and CDR2 is SQIVND (reference sequence). CDR3 amino acids: CASSPAGRPYNEQFF. In DNA form, the CDR3 reads TGTGCCAGTAGCCCAGCAGGCAGGCCTTACAATGAGCAGTTCTTC.

The chain is built from TRBV29-1 and TRBJ1-1; maybe TRBD1 (5 bases). The CDR3 spans 14 residues. Germline lookup yields CDR1 SQVTM and CDR2 ANQGSEA. V was trimmed by 3 bases and J by 4 bases, leaving 15 bases between them. DNA for the CDR3: TGCAGCGTTGAGTTGTGGGGCTTAAGCACTGAAGCTTTCTTT. Protein sequence: CSVELWGLSTEAFF.

This chain joins TRBV5-4 and TRBJ1-2; 7 nucleotides match TRBD1. The CDR3 spans 16 residues. With 4 bases clipped from V and 4 bases from J, the junction kept 13 bases outside the gene matches. Germline lookup yields CDR1 SGHNT and CDR2 YYREEE (reference sequence). The CDR3 here is CASSKPSGTEIYGYTF. Here the CDR3 DNA reads TGTGCCAGCAGCAAACCCTCCGGGACAGAGATCTATGGCTACACCTTC.

The chain combines TRBV19 with TRBJ2-5; a possible D gene is TRBD2 (6 bases). This CDR3 is built from 13 residues. Germline V lookup: CDR1 LNHDA, CDR2 SQIVND (reference sequence). V shed 3 bases and J shed 9 bases, with 14 bases lying between them. CDR3 bases: TGTGCCAGTAGTATCGGGCGCGGGGATCCCCAGTACTTC. Amino acids: CASSIGRGDPQYF.

This chain joins TRBV29-1 and TRBJ2-7, with D possibly being TRBD1 (5 bases). The CDR3 consists of 11 residues. Germline values: CDR1 SQVTM, CDR2 ANQGSEA. The ends were cut back, 7 bases at V and 5 bases at J, with 12 bases in the middle. CDR3 region: CSARIRDEQYF. The CDR3 DNA is TGCAGCGCTCGCATCAGGGACGAGCAGTACTTC.

This clone has just one count. V gene TRBV7-8 combines with J gene TRBJ1-6; the match to TRBD1 covers 9 bases. This CDR3 has 14 amino acids. V trimming: 6 bases; J trimming: 9 bases; junction bases outside the gene matches: 6. Germline lookup yields CDR1 SGHVS and CDR2 FQNEAQ. The CDR3 sequence: CASRTGTGSSPLHF. CDR3 nucleotide sequence: TGTGCCAGCAGGACCGGGACAGGGTCTTCACCCCTCCACTTT.

The CDR3 sequence: CASSLDRQTLGEQYF. The CDR3 bases are TGTGCCAGCAGCTTAGATCGACAGACCCTAGGCGAGCAGTACTTC. This rearrangement joins TRBV11-1 to TRBJ2-7, with D perhaps matching TRBD1 (5 bases). V was shortened by 1 base and J by 6 bases, with 16 bases between the two germline ends. Germline V gene sequence: CDR1 SGHAT, CDR2 FQDESV (reference sequence). This CDR3 is 15 amino acids long.

J is TRBJ2-3 and V is TRBV10-2; maybe TRBD1 (5 bases). CDR3 length: 15 residues. Trimming removed 6 bases from V and 0 bases from J, with 13 bases in between. Germline CDR1 WSHSY, CDR2 SAAADI. CDR3 sequence (DNA): TGCGCCAGCAGGACAGTTCCCTATAGCACAGATACGCAGTATTTT. This gives the protein CASRTVPYSTDTQYF.

This rearrangement joins TRBV6-1 to TRBJ1-4; possible D gene TRBD1, 5 bases. Per the germline V gene, CDR1 is MNHNS and CDR2 is SASEGT. With 1 base removed from V and 5 bases from J, the gap between germline ends came to 8 bases. This CDR3 region has 14 residues. CDR3 amino acids: CASSEVPGNEKLFF. The CDR3 DNA sequence: TGTGCCAGCAGTGAAGTGCCAGGGAATGAAAAACTGTTTTTT.

The chain is built from TRBV5-5 and TRBJ1-5, with D unclear. In germline, CDR1 is SGHKS, CDR2 YYEKEE (reference sequence). With 0 bases removed from V and 3 bases from J, the gap between germline ends came to 7 bases. The CDR3 contains 14 residues. CDR3: CASSLGGLNQPQHF. The CDR3 coding sequence is TGTGCCAGCAGCTTGGGAGGGCTCAATCAGCCCCAGCATTTT.

Note on this clone: Other DNA sequences in the same sample also yield this CDR3. This chain joins TRBV19 and TRBJ2-3, with 7 nucleotides matching TRBD2. Germline-derived CDR1 and CDR2 are LNHDA and SQIVND (reference sequence). Unmatched junction bases numbered 2, after V lost 2 bases and J lost 3 bases. The CDR3 contains 14 residues. CDR3 protein: CASSISGGTDTQYF. Written as DNA, the CDR3 is TGTGCCAGTAGTATATCGGGAGGTACAGATACGCAGTATTTT.

The chain carries TRBV20-1 and TRBJ2-1; possibly TRBD2 for D (5 bases). Trimming took off 6 bases at V and 7 bases at J, with 10 bases between the two ends. This CDR3 region has 11 residues. Germline CDR1 reads DFQATT; CDR2 reads SNEGSKA (reference sequence). Written as DNA, the CDR3 is TGCAGTGCCCTCCCGGGGAATGAGCAGTTCTTC. Amino acid sequence: CSALPGNEQFF.